The entry that follows covers one TCR beta chain sequence. The authors sequenced TCR beta from blood CD8+ and CD4+ T cells. Those who served as multiple sclerosis controls were treatment-naive patients with stable or active relapsing-remitting disease. Negative isolation yielded the CD8+ and CD4+ T cells, while FACS enriched the TEMRA cells. The sample originates from a study of CD8 T cells in Susac syndrome. With random hexamers, reverse transcription was performed on about 0.45 to 1 ug of RNA. A multiplex approach, immunoSEQ multiplex PCR, amplified TCR beta CDR3 across 54 Vbeta and 13 Jbeta. TCRdb re-analysed the immunoSEQ multiplex PCR reads in MiXCR, keeping a single row per CDR3 protein. The data hold about 130,000 distinct CDR3 sequences, with around 91% observed a single time. Deletions cut 3 bases from V and 5 bases from J, with 14 bases between. The CDR3 length is 15 residues.

Sequencing was done on a sample of CD8+ T cells from PBMCs. The chain carries TRBV12-3 or TRBV12-4 and TRBJ2-1, with TRBD2 as a possible D gene (6 bases). The sequence came from a human donor with multiple sclerosis. The CDR3 bases are TGTGCCAGCAGTTTGGAGGAGGGCCACAACAATGAGCAGTTCTTC. It is translated as CASSLEEGHNNEQFF.